The 8 T cell receptor beta chains below all came from one sample that was sequenced in a study of spatial heterogeneity in lung cancer. Time point specified: sample taken at primary tumor resection. Extraction of whole RNA from tumor, nontumor lung or frozen PBMC preceded unsorted sequencing. TCRdb processed the 5' RACE reads anew with MiXCR; each CDR3 protein has one entry. This repertoire shows tens of thousands of distinct CDR3 sequences, less than 15% found once; its top ten account for roughly 6.7%. Material: PBMCs, obtained at surgery. The receptor source for this set is a male donor with early-stage non-small cell lung cancer.

This chain links TRBV7-9 with TRBJ1-6; D perhaps matches TRBD1 (6 bases). The germline CDR1 and CDR2 sequences are SEHNR and FQNEAQ (reference sequence). The CDR3 is 15 residues long. Trimming pared 5 bases from V and 7 bases from J, leaving 15 bases between. CDR3 sequence: CASSLRQRGNSPLHF. CDR3 coding DNA: TGTGCCAGCAGCCTCCGGCAAAGGGGGAATTCACCCCTCCACTTT.

This clonotype has a handful of counts. The chain recombines TRBV9 with TRBJ2-7; perhaps TRBD1 as D (6 bases). CDR1 is SGDLS, CDR2 YYNGEE, per germline. This CDR3 is built from 13 residues. The V end lost 2 bases, the J end lost 7 bases, and 13 bases lay between the germline ends. This CDR3 reads CASSVDRWGEQYF. In nucleotides, the CDR3 is TGTGCCAGCAGCGTCGACAGGTGGGGGGAGCAGTACTTC.

The chain recombines TRBV5-6 with TRBJ1-5, with D hard to call. CDR3 length equals 12 residues. The V gene's germline CDR1 is SGHDT and CDR2 YYEEEE. Trimming left V 5 bases short and J 5 bases short, with 8 bases between. The chain's CDR3 is CASSSNYQPQHF. CDR3 DNA: TGTGCCAGCAGTTCGAACTATCAGCCCCAGCATTTT.

This clonotype showed up many times. This chain connects TRBV11-2 to TRBJ1-3; D is unclear. The CDR3 is made up of 16 amino acids. Germline lookup yields CDR1 SGHAT and CDR2 FQNNGV. V was clipped by 1 base and J by 0 bases, with 10 bases between them. The CDR3 DNA is TGTGCCAGCAGCTTAGTTCGCGTCCGCTCTGGAAACACCATATATTTT. This sequence encodes CASSLVRVRSGNTIYF.

This clonotype was recorded at least ten times. The chain links TRBV29-1 to TRBJ2-3, with unresolved D. The CDR3 is made up of 11 amino acids. Trimming cost V 4 bases and J 5 bases, with 7 bases left between them. CDR1 and CDR2 (germline): SQVTM, ANQGSEA. In DNA form, the CDR3 reads TGCAGCGTTGGTGAGAGAGATACGCAGTATTTT. Amino acid sequence: CSVGERDTQYF.

This clonotype appeared a few times. V usage is TRBV27 and J usage is TRBJ2-1; D is perhaps TRBD2 (6 bases). The germline V gene has CDR1 MNHEY and CDR2 SMNVEV (reference sequence). This CDR3 has 14 residues. V lost 7 bases, J lost 0 bases, and 10 bases lay in between. CDR3 protein: CASTLGGSYNEQFF. Here the CDR3 DNA reads TGTGCCAGCACCTTGGGAGGCTCCTACAATGAGCAGTTCTTC.

This clonotype showed up many times. This chain uses TRBV5-1 with TRBJ1-2; 8 nucleotides agree with TRBD1. Germline CDR1 reads SGHRS; CDR2 reads YFSETQ. The CDR3 runs to 14 residues. V shed 2 bases, J shed 5 bases, and the junction held 5 bases outside the gene matches. The CDR3 sequence: CASSFGQGDYGYTF. DNA for the CDR3: TGCGCCAGCAGCTTCGGACAGGGCGATTATGGCTACACCTTC. Variable domain in full (rest from reference TRBV5-1 and TRBJ1-2): KAGVTQTPRYLIKTRGQQVTLSCSPISGHRSVSWYQQTPGQGLQFLFEYFSETQRNKGNFPGRFSGRQFSNSRSEMNVSTLELGDSALYLCASSFGQGDYGYTFGSGTRLTVV.

This clonotype appeared a few times. CDR3 region: CASSPTFTASYEQYF. Written as DNA, the CDR3 is TGTGCCAGCAGTCCCACCTTCACCGCGTCCTACGAGCAGTACTTC. This chain joins TRBV12-3 or TRBV12-4 and TRBJ2-7; D unresolved. CDR3 length: 15 amino acids. Deletions cut 5 bases from V and 1 base from J, with 15 bases between.